A selection of T cell receptor beta chains follows, all from one sample in a study of shared T cell receptors in the human thymus. The assay was immunoSEQ multiplex PCR, and TCRdb's table has in-frame clones only and misses some. The sample gives hundreds of thousands of clones, about 87% of which show up once; 0.0094% is in the top ten. These data were likewise used in another study, on human thymus T cells.

The sample taken for sequencing was thymocytes. All receptors come from a boy under two years old with a congenital heart defect. CDR3s include the opening cysteine and the closing phenylalanine or tryptophan. The D gene is left open where the match is weak.

J gene	D gene	V gene	CDR3 protein
TRBJ2-7	NA	TRBV30	CAWSDHRDSHSYEQYF
TRBJ1-1	TRBD1	TRBV5-6	CASKGTGKITEAFF
TRBJ1-1	NA	TRBV14	CASSQSYGDWYTEAFF
TRBJ1-4	TRBD1	TRBV4-2	CASSQAGTGEHEKLFF
TRBJ1-2	NA	TRBV14	CASSQGGVDGYTF
TRBJ2-3	TRBD2	TRBV19	CASSVPSGTSGLSTDTQYF
TRBJ2-7	TRBD2	TRBV4-1	CASSQASTSTYYEQYF
TRBJ2-1	TRBD2	TRBV11-3	CASSVSGTPGNEQFF
TRBJ1-2	NA	TRBV11-2	CASSPTTGGDRYGYTF
TRBJ1-1	TRBD1	TRBV5-1	CATLGQGQTRKRTEAFF